The clone carrying this T cell receptor (beta chain) was seen repeatedly, ten times or more. These data are taken from a study of T cells in Graves' hyperthyroidism and ophthalmopathy. Study as a whole: Before any treatment, at initial diagnosis, peripheral blood was collected.

Orbital computed tomography, thyroid ultrasound, serum thyroxine and TRAb, and clinical symptoms together informed the diagnoses. Amplification yielded TCR beta CDR3 regions, with RNA transcripts as the source. In the first-round RT-PCR of the TCR CDR3, the HTBI primer set was used. TCRdb itself ran the multiplex PCR reads through MiXCR, one entry per CDR3 protein. This sample carries around 690,000 distinct CDR3 sequences, 17% of them seen once, and the ten largest clones take around a sixth. Germline V gives CDR1 SGHNT, CDR2 YENEEA. The CDR3 loop spans 13 amino acids. The V gene lost 8 bases and the J gene lost 1 base, with 8 bases spanning the gap.

Source material: blood. This chain uses TRBV11-3 with TRBJ2-2; D might be TRBD1 (6 bases). The clonotype comes from a man in his fifties or sixties with Graves' hyperthyroidism. The DNA of the CDR3 is TGTGCCAGCGAGGGGGAGAACACCGGGGAGCTGTTTTTT. Translation: CASEGENTGELFF.